The subject of this entry is one TCR beta chain. Its matching antigen is unknown. The sample has other DNA sequences that encode this CDR3 too. This specimen belongs to a study of shared clonotypes between healthy human individuals. Per germline, CDR1 SGDLS and CDR2 YYNGEE. The germline V and J ends were trimmed by 0 bases and 3 bases, with 9 bases remaining between them. The CDR3 covers 14 residues. None of the donors, who were healthy HIV-negative adults, had recently had acute infections or vaccinations. TCRdb's table, derived via immunoSEQ multiplex PCR, lists solely in-frame clones and lacks some. The top ten hold 0.1% to 0.15% of the sample, which has 2 million to 2.5 million clones, almost 96% seen once. Study-level findings and limits: Larger estimated richness was generally seen in naive subsets than in memory subsets.

The chain is built from TRBV9 and TRBJ1-2; D possibly corresponds to TRBD1 (5 bases). The source material was naive CD4+ T cells sorted from blood. Subset noted: CD45RA+ positively selected. This TCR derives from a young man in good health. The CDR3 here is CASSVGGRDYGYTF. CDR3 in DNA: TGTGCCAGCAGCGTAGGAGGCAGGGACTATGGCTACACCTTC.